The present T cell receptor (beta chain) was sequenced within a study of blood T cells in healthy people across ages. The germline CDR1 and CDR2 sequences are GTSNPN and SVGIG (reference sequence). Trimming cost V 8 bases and J 6 bases, with 22 bases left between them. The CDR3 contains 15 residues. Next came a second PCR, run for about 7 to 11 cycles, which used a sample-barcoded 5' primer along with a J-beta primer mix. In TCRdb, the 5' RACE reads were re-called with MiXCR into one record per CDR3 protein. Of about 680,000 distinct CDR3 sequences in the sample, 49% were seen once. Comments on this clonotype: Its antigen is not identified.

Study results and limitations: Long-lived donors had more naive CD4+ cells and higher diversity than aged donors.

The chain has TRBV30 and TRBJ1-4; a possible D gene is TRBD1 (6 bases). The sequenced material came from blood. The sequence was collected from a woman aged 55-75 years in good health. The DNA for the CDR3 is TGTGCCCTCGGGCTGGGGGCACGGAGGGATGAAAAACTGTTTTTT. Translating it yields CALGLGARRDEKLFF.